The sample holds one count of the clone carrying this TCR beta chain. Repertoires were generated with immunoSEQ multiplex PCR, while TCRdb's copy carries only in-frame clones and drops some. The table lists roughly 25,000 clones, 80% to 90% of them singletons. This record comes from a study of blood T cell repertoires in COVID-19. As for the study in general: The United States, Italy and Spain provided the acute and convalescent COVID-19 samples. T cells, B-cell-depleted T cells, or PBMCs supplied cDNA or gDNA.

V gave up 6 bases and J gave up 8 bases, with 21 bases separating them. The CDR3 runs to 15 residues. From germline, CDR1 is MNHEY and CDR2 SMNVEV (reference sequence). The clonotype comes from a man aged 65 to 79 with acute or convalescent COVID-19. This chain links TRBV27 with TRBJ2-3; D possibly corresponds to TRBD2 (5 bases). The sample taken for sequencing was peripheral blood. The CDR3 bases are TGTGCCAGCAGACAATTAACCCCCCGGGGTTTTACGCAGTATTTT. It is translated as CASRQLTPRGFTQYF.